This entry is about one TCR beta chain. The antigen is unknown. The protocol was immunoSEQ multiplex PCR, while the TCRdb copy is restricted to in-frame clones and leaves out a portion. Among 200,000 to 250,000 clones, about 90% were seen once, and the ten largest hold around 12%. The record originates from a study of cytomegalovirus exposure and HLA in healthy donors. Study-wide results and caveats: The majority of TCR sequences were rare, yet some public TCRs appeared in many donors. Listed as cytomegalovirus-associated were 170 or so TCR beta chains.

CDR3 length: 14 residues. CDR1 MNHNS and CDR2 SASEGT come from the germline V gene. Trimming took off 8 bases at V and 5 bases at J, with 16 bases between the two ends. The sequence derives from a young man in good health and CMV-seropositive. This sequence joins TRBV6-1 and TRBJ1-3, with TRBD1 as a possible D gene (5 bases). Sequencing was performed on PBMCs. The CDR3 reads CASCRDSLRNTIYF. CDR3 bases: TGTGCCAGCTGCCGGGACTCCCTTAGAAACACCATATATTTT.